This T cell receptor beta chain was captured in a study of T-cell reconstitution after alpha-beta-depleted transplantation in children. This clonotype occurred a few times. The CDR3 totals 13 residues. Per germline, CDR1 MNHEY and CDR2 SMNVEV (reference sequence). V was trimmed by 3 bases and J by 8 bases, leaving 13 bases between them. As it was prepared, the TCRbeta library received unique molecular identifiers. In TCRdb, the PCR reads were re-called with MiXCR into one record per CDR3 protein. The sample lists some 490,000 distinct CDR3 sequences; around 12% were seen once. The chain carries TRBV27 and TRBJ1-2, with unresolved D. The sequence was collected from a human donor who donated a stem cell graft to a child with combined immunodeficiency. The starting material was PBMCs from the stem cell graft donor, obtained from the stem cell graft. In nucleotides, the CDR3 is TGTGCCAGCAGTTTCTTGACGGGCGGGGGCTACACCTTC. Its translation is CASSFLTGGGYTF.